Below are 28 T cell receptor beta chains sequenced from a single sample in a study of cytomegalovirus exposure and HLA in healthy donors (TCRdb year 2017). Receptor amplification or capture employed the immunoSEQ multiplex PCR assay. The multiplex PCR relied on a mix of 60 forward primers for TCR Vbeta segments and 13 reverse primers for TCR Jbeta segments. TCRdb obtained this table from immuneACCESS and retained in-frame rearrangements with V and J assigned. These tables miss some clones; where compared with another copy, unresolved V genes account for less than half of the shortfall, and the remainder is unexplained. The sample table holds approximately 70,000 clones, of which around three quarters were seen once. The ten largest clones represent about 6% of the sample. Input material: PBMCs. These TCRs come from a man aged 50 to 59 in good health and CMV-seronegative.

The chain joins TRBV29-1 to TRBJ2-7; D is undetermined. V lost 4 bases and J lost 2, with 6 bases in between. CDR3 length equals 11 residues. Germline lookup yields CDR1 SQVTM and CDR2 ANQGSEA. This CDR3 reads CSVVRTYEQYF. CDR3 coding DNA: TGCAGCGTTGTCAGGACCTACGAGCAGTACTTC.

The chain combines TRBV7-9 with TRBJ1-1, with D uncertain. The CDR3 spans 15 residues. The V end lost 1 base, the J end lost 1 base, and 10 bases lay between the germline ends. Germline assignment: CDR1 SEHNR and CDR2 FQNEAQ (reference sequence). This chain's CDR3 is CASSLVAGRNTEAFF. The CDR3 DNA follows: TGTGCCAGCAGCTTAGTGGCAGGAAGGAACACTGAAGCTTTCTTT.

In this sample, this clone turned up a few times. The chain links TRBV19 to TRBJ2-7; maybe TRBD2 (5 bases). This CDR3 spans 18 amino acids. V shed 3 bases and J shed 0 bases, with 21 bases lying between them. Germline CDR1 and CDR2: LNHDA and SQIVND (reference sequence). Here the CDR3 reads CASSMQDLGVQSSYEQYF. The CDR3 DNA reads TGTGCCAGTAGTATGCAGGACTTGGGAGTACAGAGCTCCTACGAGCAGTACTTC.

The gene calls are TRBV15 and TRBJ2-5; D gene ambiguous. V gave up 0 bases and J gave up 7 bases, with 6 bases separating them. CDR3 length: 12 residues. Germline V gene sequence: CDR1 LNHNV, CDR2 YYDKDF (reference sequence). CDR3 DNA sequence: TGTGCCACCAGCAGAGACCGGAGGACCCAGTACTTC. This codes for CATSRDRRTQYF.

V and J are TRBV2 and TRBJ2-4; 7 bases match TRBD2. The CDR3 totals 15 residues. In germline, CDR1 is SNHLY, CDR2 FYNNEI. J was trimmed by 0 bases and V by 8 bases; bases with no gene match: 7. The DNA for the CDR3 is TGTGCCAGCTCTATTTTAGCGGGAGCCAAAAACATTCAGTACTTC. It yields the protein CASSILAGAKNIQYF.

The chain is built from TRBV15 and TRBJ2-1; 9 bases fit TRBD1. CDR1 is LNHNV and CDR2 is YYDKDF in the germline V gene (reference sequence). The CDR3 runs to 16 residues. Unmatched junction bases numbered 7, after V lost 2 bases and J lost 5 bases. CDR3 sequence reads: CATSRTRGQGDNEQFF. The CDR3 DNA reads TGTGCCACCAGCAGAACCCGGGGACAGGGTGACAATGAGCAGTTCTTC.

This sequence joins TRBV27 and TRBJ2-3; D unclear. Germline V gene sequence: CDR1 MNHEY, CDR2 SMNVEV (reference sequence). The CDR3 loop spans 13 amino acids. Trimming removed 2 bases from V and 6 bases from J, with 9 bases in between. The CDR3: CASSLPAGDTQYF. The DNA of the CDR3 is TGTGCCAGCAGTTTACCCGCCGGGGATACGCAGTATTTT.

V gene TRBV7-2 combines with J gene TRBJ2-6; 11 nucleotides match TRBD1. This CDR3 comprises 17 residues. Germline trimming cut 3 bases from V and 2 bases from J; bases unmatched to any gene: 3. In germline, CDR1 is SGHTA, CDR2 FQGNSA. CDR3 DNA: TGTGCCAGCAGCTTGGGACAGGGGGGGACTGGGGCCAACGTCCTGACTTTC. It yields the protein CASSLGQGGTGANVLTF.

This clone was recorded only once. The chain has TRBV6-6 and TRBJ1-1, with TRBD1 as a possible D gene (6 bases). This CDR3 contains 14 residues. Germline V gene data show CDR1 as MNHNY and CDR2 as SVGAGI (reference sequence). The V and J ends lost 8 bases and 4 bases respectively, with 17 bases between them. The DNA of the CDR3 is TGTGCCAGCGTTTTGAGTGGGGGCCTCACTGAAGCTTTCTTT. Translated: CASVLSGGLTEAFF.

This sequence joins TRBV30 and TRBJ1-5; a weak D match, TRBD1 (5 bases). Germline lookup yields CDR1 GTSNPN and CDR2 SVGIG (reference sequence). V lost 5 bases, J lost 0 bases, and 20 bases lay in between. This CDR3 comprises 17 residues. The CDR3 sequence: CAWEDTRTLYSNQPQHF. The DNA of the CDR3 is TGTGCCTGGGAAGACACGCGGACACTTTATAGCAATCAGCCCCAGCATTTT.

This clone was seen once. The chain is built from TRBV7-2 and TRBJ2-5; TRBD2 matches 12 bases. This CDR3 is 16 amino acids long. The J segment lost 2 bases and the V segment lost 6 bases, leaving 7 bases of the junction unmatched. Germline values: CDR1 SGHTA, CDR2 FQGNSA. For the CDR3, the DNA is TGTGCCAGCAGTTGGACCGGACTAGCGGGGCAAGAGACCCAGTACTTC. Its translation is CASSWTGLAGQETQYF.

The chain employs TRBV7-9 and TRBJ1-1; D unclear. Germline-derived CDR1 and CDR2 are SEHNR and FQNEAQ (reference sequence). The CDR3 consists of 14 residues. Trimming removed 5 bases at V and 1 base at J, with 11 bases between. The CDR3 region has the DNA TGTGCCAGCAGCGCAGACACATCGAACACTGAAGCTTTCTTT. It yields the protein CASSADTSNTEAFF.

This chain links TRBV6-5 with TRBJ2-2; no firm D call. V gave up 0 bases and J gave up 8 bases, with 7 bases separating them. This CDR3 spans 13 amino acids. Per the germline V gene, CDR1 is MNHEY and CDR2 is SVGAGI. CDR3 loop: CASSYSWSGELFF. For the CDR3, the DNA is TGTGCCAGCAGTTACTCTTGGAGTGGGGAGCTGTTTTTT.

The chain is built from TRBV29-1 and TRBJ2-2; 7 bases align to TRBD1. In germline, CDR1 is SQVTM, CDR2 ANQGSEA. The CDR3 is 14 amino acids. With V trimmed by 6 bases and J by 3 bases, 7 bases remained unmatched. DNA for the CDR3: TGCAGCGTCACCACCGACAGGGACACCGGGGAGCTGTTTTTT. Residues: CSVTTDRDTGELFF.

The chain links TRBV6-1 to TRBJ2-7; 12 bases fit TRBD2. The CDR3 sequence is 15 residues long. Germline V CDR1 and CDR2: MNHNS, SASEGT. After removal of 7 bases from V and 2 bases from J, the junction contained 6 bases not matched to a gene. CDR3 in DNA: TGTGCCAGCATTACGACTAGCGGGGGCCCCTACGAGCAGTACTTC. This codes for CASITTSGGPYEQYF.

The gene calls are TRBV5-4 and TRBJ2-5, with 9 bases fitting TRBD2. Trimming at V came to 4 bases and at J to 5 bases, leaving 12 bases not matched to a gene. Germline CDR1 is SGHNT and CDR2 is YYREEE (reference sequence). The CDR3 has 16 residues. CDR3 region: CASSRGGAGNKETQYF. CDR3 sequence (DNA): TGTGCCAGCAGCCGCGGGGGGGCCGGGAATAAGGAGACCCAGTACTTC.

V is TRBV2 and J is TRBJ2-1; D is perhaps TRBD2 (7 bases). Trimming removed 3 bases at V and 5 bases at J, with 14 bases between. The CDR3 consists of 15 residues. CDR1 is SNHLY and CDR2 is FYNNEI in the germline V gene. The CDR3: CASSDGLGGDNEQFF. CDR3 nucleotide sequence: TGTGCCAGCAGTGACGGACTAGGGGGGGACAATGAGCAGTTCTTC.

This chain uses TRBV4-1 with TRBJ2-2; 8 nucleotides agree with TRBD2. Germline V gene lookup returns CDR1 MGHRA and CDR2 YSYEKL. CDR3 length equals 14 residues. The V and J ends lost 6 bases and 5 bases, in that order; junction bases with no gene match: 5. The CDR3 loop is CASRRLAITGELFF. For the CDR3, the DNA is TGCGCCAGCAGAAGACTAGCGATAACCGGGGAGCTGTTTTTT.

This clone was observed a handful of times. The chain uses TRBV27 and TRBJ2-3, with 9 bases lining up with TRBD1. Unmatched junction bases numbered 7, after V lost 5 bases and J lost 1 base. The germline V gene encodes CDR1 MNHEY and CDR2 SMNVEV (reference sequence). The CDR3 has 16 residues. The CDR3 DNA reads TGTGCCAGCAGTCCACGAGGGGACAGGGGCACAGATACGCAGTATTTT. It codes for CASSPRGDRGTDTQYF.

DNA for the CDR3: TGTGCCAGCAGTACGGGACTAGTAGGCGAGCAGTACTTC. Translation: CASSTGLVGEQYF. This chain uses TRBV27 with TRBJ2-7, with 8 nucleotides matching TRBD2. The ends lost 5 bases at V and 6 bases at J; junction bases unmatched: 6. CDR1 and CDR2 from the germline V gene are MNHEY and SMNVEV (reference sequence). The CDR3 sequence is 13 residues long.

This clone was seen a single time. The V call is TRBV6-1, the J call TRBJ2-5, with D uncertain. Trimming stripped 2 bases from V and 4 bases from J, with 5 bases between. CDR1 is MNHNS, CDR2 SASEGT, per germline. The CDR3 is 12 amino acids. The CDR3 coding sequence is TGTGCCAGCAGTGAAAGGAGAGAGACCCAGTACTTC. Amino acid sequence: CASSERRETQYF.

The chain employs TRBV9 and TRBJ2-7; the match to TRBD1 covers 11 bases. CDR3 length equals 16 residues. Per the germline V gene, CDR1 is SGDLS and CDR2 is YYNGEE. After removal of 3 bases from V and 3 bases from J, the junction contained 8 bases not matched to a gene. The CDR3: CASSETGTGGDYEQYF. CDR3 nucleotides: TGTGCCAGCAGCGAGACTGGGACAGGGGGGGACTACGAGCAGTACTTC.

The rearrangement uses TRBV2 and TRBJ2-1; 10 bases match TRBD2. V lost 4 bases and J lost 9; bases outside the gene matches: 6. Germline CDR1 reads SNHLY; CDR2 reads FYNNEI. CDR3 length: 14 amino acids. CDR3 coding DNA: TGTGCCAGCAGTGGAAAGCGGGGGGGAGTTGAGCAGTTCTTC. This sequence encodes CASSGKRGGVEQFF.

This clone was counted once. V is TRBV5-8 and J is TRBJ1-1; D is possibly TRBD1 (6 bases). Trimming removed 2 bases at V and 5 bases at J, with 19 bases between. This CDR3 contains 16 residues. CDR1 is SGHTS, CDR2 YDEGEE, per germline. The CDR3 loop is CASSLLNGGLQTEAFF. Here the CDR3 DNA reads TGTGCCAGCAGCTTATTAAACGGGGGGCTACAGACTGAAGCTTTCTTT.

This chain joins TRBV6-5 and TRBJ1-2; the D gene is possibly TRBD1 (5 bases). CDR3 length: 14 residues. V lost 2 bases and J lost 7, with 14 bases in between. Germline assignment: CDR1 MNHEY and CDR2 SVGAGI. As DNA, the CDR3 is TGTGCCAGCAGTTACGGGGGGAGGGATGCTGGCTACACCTTC. Translating it yields CASSYGGRDAGYTF.

The chain is built from TRBV2 and TRBJ2-5, with TRBD2 matching over 8 bases. The J call may be in error: the DNA end matches TRBJ2-7 better. CDR1 and CDR2 (germline): SNHLY, FYNNEI. CDR3 length: 14 residues. The CDR3 loop is CASSGGLGVYEQYF. The CDR3, as DNA: TGTGCCAGCAGTGGGGGACTAGGGGTCTACGAGCAGTACTTC.

A single count supports this clone. The rearrangement links TRBV25-1 to TRBJ2-3, with TRBD2 as a possible D gene (5 bases). With 1 base removed from V and 2 bases from J, the gap between germline ends came to 10 bases. In germline, CDR1 is MGHDK, CDR2 SYGVNS. This CDR3 has 15 residues. CDR3 loop: CASSELRGNTDTQYF. The CDR3 DNA reads as TGTGCCAGCAGTGAATTAAGAGGGAACACAGATACGCAGTATTTT.

CDR3 sequence reads: CASIRGGTGELFF. DNA of the CDR3: TGTGCCAGCATACGCGGGGGGACCGGGGAGCTGTTTTTT. The chain has TRBV6-1 and TRBJ2-2, with 8 bases matching TRBD2. The length of the CDR3 is 13 residues. In germline, CDR1 is MNHNS, CDR2 SASEGT. V lost 7 bases to trimming and J lost 5 bases; unmatched junction nucleotides: 3.